This TCR beta chain is from a study of shared clonotypes between healthy human individuals. Study conclusions and caveats: What naive subsets generally showed was a larger estimated richness than memory subsets showed. Tissues were not sampled, only blood, and their repertoires likely differ.

Subsets obtained from CD4+ cells comprised CD45RA+ naive and CD45RA-negative memory cells. Details on this clone: Its target is not known. A much larger clone sits a single nucleotide away, making a read error possible.

The germline CDR1 and CDR2 sequences are MGHDK and SYGVNS. The CDR3 is 11 residues long. The V and J ends lost 6 bases and 4 bases respectively, with 6 bases between them. This table comes from immunoSEQ multiplex PCR, and its TCRdb copy is limited to in-frame clones, with some not included. The sample contains about a million clones, around three quarters of which appear only once. Sequencing was done on a sample of memory CD4+ T cells from PBMCs. Documented subset: CD45RA-negative fraction. The receptor's source is a man between 18 and 29 years old in good health. Some clones in this sample may be carry-over from other donors' samples. The chain combines TRBV25-1 with TRBJ2-5; D remains ambiguous. The CDR3 DNA reads TGTGCCAGCAGCATAGGAGAGACCCAGTACTTC. The encoded protein is CASSIGETQYF.